The 26 T cell receptor beta chains in this list originate from one sample, sequenced in a study of T cell responses to AZD1222 COVID-19 vaccine. The assay was immunoSEQ multiplex PCR, and TCRdb's table has in-frame clones only and misses some. Here the sample spans roughly 120,000 clones, 70% to 90% being singletons. The sample consisted of peripheral blood, taken on day 0 of AZD1222 vaccination. The receptors originated from an adult in good health.

The rearrangement links TRBV7-2 to TRBJ2-7; 11 bases align to TRBD2. The length of the CDR3 is 16 residues. With V trimmed by 0 bases and J by 7 bases, 8 bases remained unmatched. The germline V gene has CDR1 SGHTA and CDR2 FQGNSA. Here the CDR3 DNA reads TGTGCCAGCAGCTTAGCTTTGGCTAGCGGGGGGCGGGAGCAGTACTTC. This gives the protein CASSLALASGGREQYF.

The J gene is TRBJ1-5, the V gene TRBV6-2 or TRBV6-3; D gene unclear. CDR1 is MNHEY, CDR2 SVGEGT, per germline. V was trimmed by 3 bases and J by 0 bases, leaving 12 bases between them. This CDR3 has 16 residues. DNA of the CDR3: TGTGCCAGCAGTTATCTCGGCAGTGATAGCAATCAGCCCCAGCATTTT. Translating gives CASSYLGSDSNQPQHF.

The V call is TRBV4-1, the J call TRBJ1-1; D remains unclear. The CDR3 loop spans 15 amino acids. Germline V lookup: CDR1 MGHRA, CDR2 YSYEKL. V was clipped by 4 bases and J by 0 bases, with 12 bases between them. CDR3 amino acids: CASSLREALNTEAFF. DNA for the CDR3: TGCGCCAGCAGCCTAAGGGAGGCACTGAACACTGAAGCTTTCTTT.

DNA for the CDR3: TGTGCCAGCAGCTCCTCCACTTTGTTGCAGAACACTGAAGCTTTCTTT. Translation gives CASSSSTLLQNTEAFF. The chain is built from TRBV7-8 and TRBJ1-1; D remains ambiguous. The ends were cut back, 4 bases at V and 1 base at J, with 16 bases in the middle. The CDR3 is 16 amino acids. The V gene's germline CDR1 is SGHVS and CDR2 FQNEAQ.

The chain has TRBV2 and TRBJ2-3; 9 bases are shared with TRBD2. The CDR3 runs to 15 residues. Germline values: CDR1 SNHLY, CDR2 FYNNEI. The trim removed 9 bases at V and 1 base at J, leaving 8 bases unmatched. The CDR3 DNA sequence: TGTGCCAGACGGGGTAGCGGGGGTCGCACAGATACGCAGTATTTT. It encodes CARRGSGGRTDTQYF.

The chain recombines TRBV7-2 with TRBJ1-4; D remains ambiguous. The CDR3 totals 14 residues. Trimming took 3 bases from V and 7 from J, leaving 12 bases between them. CDR1 and CDR2 (germline): SGHTA, FQGNSA. The CDR3 reads CASSLDGPREKLFF. The CDR3 DNA follows: TGTGCCAGCAGCTTGGACGGTCCGCGTGAAAAACTGTTTTTT.

V and J are TRBV29-1 and TRBJ2-1, with D uncertain. Germline CDR1 SQVTM, CDR2 ANQGSEA. CDR3 size: 14 residues. Trimming took off 3 bases at V and 12 bases at J, with 21 bases between the two ends. CDR3 in amino acids: CSVDDGGTGPGQFF. For the CDR3, the DNA is TGCAGCGTTGACGACGGTGGCACGGGCCCCGGGCAGTTCTTC.

This chain links TRBV5-1 with TRBJ1-3; D call uncertain. The length of the CDR3 is 14 residues. Looked up from germline, CDR1 is SGHRS and CDR2 is YFSETQ. The germline V and J ends were trimmed by 4 bases and 4 bases, with 12 bases remaining between them. The CDR3 region has the DNA TGCGCCAGCAGCCCGGGCCCGGGGGGAAACACCATATATTTT. This gives the protein CASSPGPGGNTIYF.

V and J are TRBV15 and TRBJ1-5, with TRBD1 identical over 8 bases. The CDR3 has 15 amino acids. With V trimmed by 6 bases and J by 1 base, 5 bases remained unmatched. The germline CDR1 and CDR2 sequences are LNHNV and YYDKDF (reference sequence). The DNA of the CDR3 is TGTGCCACCAGATCAGGGGGCTTGAGCAATCAGCCCCAGCATTTT. Protein product: CATRSGGLSNQPQHF.

The chain carries TRBV19 and TRBJ1-2; D remains unclear. The CDR3 is made up of 11 amino acids. V lost 11 bases and J lost 2, with 9 bases in between. The germline V gene has CDR1 LNHDA and CDR2 SQIVND (reference sequence). The CDR3 spells CALRDNYGYTF. CDR3 in DNA: TGTGCCTTAAGAGACAACTATGGCTACACCTTC.

V and J are TRBV4-1 and TRBJ1-1, with unresolved D. Trimming removed 0 bases at V and 0 bases at J, with 8 bases between. CDR3 length: 15 residues. Per germline, CDR1 MGHRA and CDR2 YSYEKL. The CDR3 loop reads CASSQDRLMNTEAFF. CDR3 nucleotide sequence: TGCGCCAGCAGCCAAGACCGACTAATGAACACTGAAGCTTTCTTT.

This sequence joins TRBV19 and TRBJ2-1; possibly TRBD2 for D (5 bases). There are 15 residues in the CDR3. V shed 1 base and J shed 0 bases, with 7 bases lying between them. Germline CDR1 reads LNHDA; CDR2 reads SQIVND (reference sequence). The CDR3 loop is CASSIAGSSYNEQFF. CDR3 sequence (DNA): TGTGCCAGTAGTATAGCGGGGAGCTCCTACAATGAGCAGTTCTTC.

The V gene is TRBV19, the J gene TRBJ1-1, with 9 bases that match TRBD1. V dropped 7 bases and J dropped 3; count of bases not matched to a gene: 9. Germline V gene sequence: CDR1 LNHDA, CDR2 SQIVND (reference sequence). This CDR3 is 15 amino acids long. CDR3 in DNA: TGTGCCAGTAATGAGGGACAGGGTTGGTACACTGAAGCTTTCTTT. Its protein product is CASNEGQGWYTEAFF.

CDR3 in DNA: TGCGCCAGCAGCTTTTCAGGGGAAAGTTACGAGCAGTACTTC. Translation: CASSFSGESYEQYF. The chain has TRBV5-1 and TRBJ2-7; a weak D match, TRBD1 (6 bases). CDR3 length: 14 residues. Germline CDR1 reads SGHRS; CDR2 reads YFSETQ. Trimming took off 2 bases at V and 4 bases at J, with 13 bases between the two ends.

The chain has TRBV7-2 and TRBJ1-2, with D perhaps TRBD1 (6 bases). The CDR3 has 15 amino acids. The V gene lost 4 bases and the J gene lost 6 bases, with 18 bases spanning the gap. Looked up from germline, CDR1 is SGHTA and CDR2 is FQGNSA. The CDR3 loop reads CASSSAVSGADGYTF. CDR3 DNA: TGTGCCAGCAGCTCGGCCGTTTCAGGGGCTGATGGCTACACCTTC.

V and J are TRBV4-1 and TRBJ1-4, with 8 bases aligning to TRBD1. Germline CDR1 reads MGHRA; CDR2 reads YSYEKL. The CDR3 has 15 residues. The junction had 5 bases not matched to a gene; V was cut back by 0 bases and J by 8 bases. The CDR3 DNA reads as TGCGCCAGCAGCCAAGAAGCCACAGGGGGGGAAAAACTGTTTTTT. This codes for CASSQEATGGEKLFF.

This clone was seen a few times. J is TRBJ2-4 and V is TRBV28; D remains ambiguous. V dropped 6 bases and J dropped 0 bases, with 15 bases sitting between them. Germline loops: CDR1 MDHEN, CDR2 SYDVKM. CDR3 length: 16 amino acids. CDR3 in DNA: TGTGCCAGCAGCCAAACTGACACTGTAGCCAAAAACATTCAGTACTTC. This encodes CASSQTDTVAKNIQYF.

V is TRBV24-1 and J is TRBJ1-2, with D unresolved. This CDR3 region has 13 residues. Germline CDR1 reads KGHDR; CDR2 reads SFDVKD. Deletions cut 1 base from V and 8 bases from J, with 10 bases between. The CDR3, as DNA: TGTGCCACCAGTGATTTATTGGAGGAGGGCTACACCTTC. This sequence encodes CATSDLLEEGYTF.

The chain carries TRBV11-2 and TRBJ2-1, with a tentative D call TRBD1 (6 bases). V lost 5 bases to trimming and J lost 1 base, with 9 bases between them. Germline values: CDR1 SGHAT, CDR2 FQNNGV. This CDR3 spans 14 amino acids. In nucleotides, the CDR3 is TGTGCCAGCAGCACCAGGGGTTCCTACAATGAGCAGTTCTTC. Amino acids: CASSTRGSYNEQFF.

The rearrangement uses TRBV23-1 and TRBJ2-7; tentative D call: TRBD1 (5 bases). TRBV23-1 is an ORF, and what it does is uncertain. V was trimmed by 2 bases and J by 5 bases, leaving 22 bases between them. The CDR3 length is 17 residues. The CDR3 spells CASSQPGTTQGKDEQYF. CDR3 bases: TGCGCCAGCAGTCAACCAGGAACGACCCAGGGTAAGGACGAGCAGTACTTC.

The chain combines TRBV4-3 with TRBJ1-2, with TRBD1 identical over 11 bases. This CDR3 comprises 17 residues. Germline V gives CDR1 LGHNA, CDR2 YSLEER. V was pared by 0 bases and J by 4 bases, with 7 bases of the junction left unmatched. CDR3 loop: CASSQEGIGTGGYGYTF. CDR3 in DNA: TGCGCCAGCAGCCAAGAAGGGATCGGGACAGGGGGCTATGGCTACACCTTC.

This rearrangement joins TRBV12-5 to TRBJ2-3; D is undetermined. V was trimmed by 4 bases and J by 6 bases, leaving 11 bases between them. Per the germline V gene, CDR1 is LGHNT and CDR2 is FRNRAP. The CDR3 spans 13 residues. CDR3 sequence reads: CASGSSRSDTQYF. CDR3 bases: TGTGCTAGTGGTTCCTCCAGGTCCGATACGCAGTATTTT.

This clone has just one count. J is TRBJ1-6 and V is TRBV21-1; the table's TRBD1 call for D was not verified on the DNA. TRBV21-1 is a pseudogene locus. The CDR3 has 17 amino acids. CDR3 sequence (DNA): TGTGCCAGCAGCAAAGAGATCAGGACAGGGCGTAGTTCACCCCTCCACTTT. Protein sequence: CASSKEIRTGRSSPLHF.

The V and J genes are TRBV11-1 and TRBJ2-1, with TRBD1 matching 8 bases. The CDR3 length is 12 residues. CDR1 is SGHAT and CDR2 is FQDESV in the germline V gene (reference sequence). Trimming cost V 6 bases and J 6 bases; bases outside gene matches: 1. CDR3 nucleotide sequence: TGTGCCAGCAGAGGGACAGGCAATGAGCAGTTCTTC. Its protein is CASRGTGNEQFF. The full variable domain, rest sourced from reference TRBV11-1 and TRBJ2-1, is EAEVAQSPRYKITEKSQAVAFWCDPISGHATLYWYRQILGQGPELLVQFQDESVVDDSQLPKDRFSAERLKGVDSTLKIQPAELGDSAMYLCASRGTGNEQFFGPGTRLTVL.

The CDR3 sequence: CASSLDGGSSYEQYF. The CDR3 DNA sequence: TGCGCCAGCAGCTTGGATGGGGGGAGCTCCTACGAGCAGTACTTC. This sequence joins TRBV5-1 and TRBJ2-7; possibly TRBD2 for D (6 bases). Germline lookup yields CDR1 SGHRS and CDR2 YFSETQ. The CDR3 runs 15 residues. The V end lost 0 bases, the J end lost 0 bases, and 10 bases lay between the germline ends. Full variable domain (missing parts from reference TRBV5-1 and TRBJ2-7): KAGVTQTPRYLIKTRGQQVTLSCSPISGHRSVSWYQQTPGQGLQFLFEYFSETQRNKGNFPGRFSGRQFSNSRSEMNVSTLELGDSALYLCASSLDGGSSYEQYFGPGTRLTVT.

This chain connects TRBV11-2 to TRBJ2-5, with D uncertain. V dropped 3 bases and J dropped 5 bases, with 10 bases sitting between them. CDR3 length equals 13 residues. In germline, CDR1 is SGHAT, CDR2 FQNNGV. The CDR3 nucleotides read TGTGCCAGCAGCTTCGGCGGTCGCGAGACCCAGTACTTC. Its translation is CASSFGGRETQYF.